This TCR beta chain originates from a study of CD8+ T cells in alopecia areata. General study points: It was observed that many expanded lesional clones persisted in scalp and blood during tofacitinib.

The authors extracted RNA and reverse transcribed it into cDNA as the sequencing template. Here immunoSEQ multiplex PCR was the method, and the copy in TCRdb shows in-frame clones only, minus some. The sample has 150,000 to 250,000 clones; roughly 64% are singletons. The sample's treatment: oral pan-JAK inhibitor, 5-10 mg twice daily. A note on this clone: Its antigen remains unknown.

The V and J ends lost 8 bases and 6 bases respectively, with 29 bases between them. The CDR3 sequence is 17 residues long. This receptor was identified in a human donor with alopecia areata. The chain uses TRBV23-1 and TRBJ2-7; possible D gene TRBD1, 8 bases. TRBV23-1 is an ORF; its function is uncertain. Material: CD4+ T cells sorted from blood, obtained at week 24, from a patient treated with tofacitinib. The CDR3 region is CASVRASWTGREGEQYF. The CDR3 DNA sequence: TGCGCCAGCGTCCGGGCCTCGTGGACAGGGAGGGAAGGCGAGCAGTACTTC.